The T cell receptor beta chain under discussion was sequenced for a study of beta chain features in type 1 diabetes. Overall study results and limits: The study notes PCR might favor shorter templates equally in patients and controls. Across all four CD4+ subsets, people with type 1 diabetes showed modestly shorter TCRB CDR3s.

Germline lookup yields CDR1 SEHNR and CDR2 FQNEAQ (reference sequence). Trimming stripped 10 bases from V and 11 bases from J, with 17 bases between. CDR3 size: 12 residues. This clone was counted a few times. Antigen unknown. The entirety of the isolated RNA underwent reverse transcription, so expressed TCRB transcripts were sequenced. Libraries were prepared by immunoSEQ multiplex PCR; TCRdb keeps only in-frame clonotypes and omits some of them. The profile covers roughly 290,000 clones, with approximately 16% appearing a single time and less than 0.02% taken by the ten largest. This clonotype was sampled from a man in his late teens or twenties with type 1 diabetes. The sample consisted of naive CD4+ T cells from blood. This chain connects TRBV7-9 to TRBJ1-4; possibly TRBD1 for D (6 bases). The CDR3 region has the DNA TGTGCCACTACAATATGGGGGGGCAAACTGTTTTTT. Translated: CATTIWGGKLFF.